Sequencing of this T cell receptor beta chain was carried out in a study of blood T cell repertoires in COVID-19. Turning to the study itself: Donors in the United States, Italy and Spain gave samples during acute or convalescent COVID-19. The cDNA or gDNA used as material had been derived from T cells, B-cell-depleted T cells, or PBMCs.

In the original processing: Reference gene primers were amplified, and this amplification served to estimate nucleated cell counts. Repertoires were generated with immunoSEQ multiplex PCR, while TCRdb's copy carries only in-frame clones and drops some. Clone size and V and J calls were adopted from that table, with D and trimming inferred from the DNA. The sample yields nearly 70,000 clones, about 85% seen once. Germline CDR1 reads MNHEY; CDR2 reads SVGAGI. CDR3 size: 13 residues. This clonotype was obtained from a woman aged 45-65 years with COVID-19, enrolled during active disease. Sequenced sample: peripheral blood. The rearrangement joins TRBV6-5 to TRBJ2-3, with D possibly TRBD1 on 5 matching bases. As DNA, the CDR3 is TGTGCTACAGGAAGTTCGCGCACAGATACGCAGTATTTT. It specifies CATGSSRTDTQYF.